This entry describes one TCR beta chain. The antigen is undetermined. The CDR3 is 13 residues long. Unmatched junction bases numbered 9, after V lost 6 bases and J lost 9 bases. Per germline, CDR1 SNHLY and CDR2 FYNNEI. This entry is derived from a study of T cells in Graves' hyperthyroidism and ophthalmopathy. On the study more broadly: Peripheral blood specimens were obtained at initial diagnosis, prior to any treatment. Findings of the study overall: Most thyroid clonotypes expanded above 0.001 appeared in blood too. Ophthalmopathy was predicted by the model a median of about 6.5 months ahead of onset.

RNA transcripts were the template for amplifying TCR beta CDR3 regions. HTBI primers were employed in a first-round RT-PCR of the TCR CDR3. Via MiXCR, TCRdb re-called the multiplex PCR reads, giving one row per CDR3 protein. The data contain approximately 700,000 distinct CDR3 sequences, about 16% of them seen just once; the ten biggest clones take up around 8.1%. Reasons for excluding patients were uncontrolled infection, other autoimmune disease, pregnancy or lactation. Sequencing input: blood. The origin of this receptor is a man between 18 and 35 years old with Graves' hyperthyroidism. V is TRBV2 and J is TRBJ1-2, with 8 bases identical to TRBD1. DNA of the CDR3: TGTGCCAGCAGGGTGGGACAGGCCTTCAGCTACACCTTC. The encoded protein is CASRVGQAFSYTF.